The present T cell receptor beta chain was sequenced within a study of blood T cell repertoires in COVID-19. Study at large: The United States, Italy and Spain supplied acute and convalescent COVID-19 samples. PBMCs, B-cell-depleted T cells, or T cells provided the cDNA or gDNA that made up the material.

From germline, CDR1 is SGHTA and CDR2 FQGNSA. This CDR3 has 14 residues. J gave up 4 bases and V 3 bases, and 6 bases lay outside the gene matches. In the authors' workflow: Reference gene primer amplification in the assay estimated nucleated cell counts. Assay: immunoSEQ multiplex PCR; the TCRdb copy retains only in-frame clones and omits some. V, J and clone size derive from that table, while D and trimming were established from the DNA sequence. The sample holds some 200,000 clones; around 83% are singletons and the top ten take about 10%. The V and J genes are TRBV7-2 and TRBJ2-7; 7 bases fit TRBD1. The TCR originated in a man in his forties or fifties with active or convalescent COVID-19. Sequenced input: peripheral blood. The CDR3 protein is CASSFDRAHYEQYF. Written as DNA, the CDR3 is TGTGCCAGCAGCTTCGACAGGGCCCATTACGAGCAGTACTTC.